The clone carrying this TCR beta chain has just a few counts. The time point here: pre-sensitization, week 0. The treatment: therapeutic diphenylcyclopropenone sensitization with weekly scalp DPC. Ahead of applying each patch test, blood was sampled. Each CDR3 protein gets one entry after TCRdb re-called the RACE reads with MiXCR. The sample has around 380,000 distinct CDR3 sequences, 5.5% seen once. This sample is drawn from a study of human T cells and chemical hapten exposure. Study in general: Subjects had 2% DPC placed on about 2 cm by about 2 cm of upper inner arm skin for sensitization.

Germline values: CDR1 DFQATT, CDR2 SNEGSKA (reference sequence). V was clipped by 6 bases and J by 4 bases, with 18 bases between them. The CDR3 contains 15 residues. The TCR originated in a woman aged 18-29 years with alopecia areata. Some clones in this sample may be carry-over from other donors' samples. The source was whole blood, collected in connection with sensitization to the hapten diphenylcyclopropenone (DPC). The chain joins TRBV20-1 to TRBJ2-2; D is perhaps TRBD1 or TRBD2 (7 bases each). DNA of the CDR3: TGCAGTGCCGGCGGGGGACAGTCGCCCACCGGGGAGCTGTTTTTT. This gives the protein CSAGGGQSPTGELFF.